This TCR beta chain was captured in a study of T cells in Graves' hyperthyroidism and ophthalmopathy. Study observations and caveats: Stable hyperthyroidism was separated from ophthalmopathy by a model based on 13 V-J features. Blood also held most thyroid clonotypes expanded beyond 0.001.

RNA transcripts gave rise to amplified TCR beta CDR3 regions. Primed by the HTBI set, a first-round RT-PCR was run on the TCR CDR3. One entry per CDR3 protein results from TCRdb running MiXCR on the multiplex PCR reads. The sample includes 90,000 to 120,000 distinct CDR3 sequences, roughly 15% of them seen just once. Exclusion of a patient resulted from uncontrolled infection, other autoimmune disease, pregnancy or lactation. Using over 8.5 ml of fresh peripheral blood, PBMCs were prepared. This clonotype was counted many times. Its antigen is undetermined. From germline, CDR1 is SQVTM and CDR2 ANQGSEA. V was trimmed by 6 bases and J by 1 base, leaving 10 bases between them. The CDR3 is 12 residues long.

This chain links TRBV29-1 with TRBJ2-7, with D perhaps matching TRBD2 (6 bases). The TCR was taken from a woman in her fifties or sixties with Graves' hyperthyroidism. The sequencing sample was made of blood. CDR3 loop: CSVTRESYEQYF. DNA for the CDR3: TGCAGCGTGACTAGGGAATCCTACGAGCAGTACTTC.